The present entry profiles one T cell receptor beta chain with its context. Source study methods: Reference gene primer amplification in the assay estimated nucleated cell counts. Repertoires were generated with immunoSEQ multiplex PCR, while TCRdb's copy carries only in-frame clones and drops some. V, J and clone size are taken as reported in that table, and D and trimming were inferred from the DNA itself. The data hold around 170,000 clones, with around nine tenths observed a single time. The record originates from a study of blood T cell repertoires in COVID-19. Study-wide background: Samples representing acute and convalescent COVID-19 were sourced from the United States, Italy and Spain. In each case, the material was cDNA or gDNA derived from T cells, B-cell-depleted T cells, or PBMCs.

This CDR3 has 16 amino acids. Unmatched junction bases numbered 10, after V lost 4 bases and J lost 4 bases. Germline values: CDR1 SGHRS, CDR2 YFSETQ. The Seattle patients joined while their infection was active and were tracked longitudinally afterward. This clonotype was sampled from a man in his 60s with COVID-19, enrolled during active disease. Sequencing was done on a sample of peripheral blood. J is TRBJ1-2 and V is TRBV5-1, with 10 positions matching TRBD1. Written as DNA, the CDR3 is TGCGCCAGCAGCCCCTCTGGGACAGGGGTATTCTATGGCTACACCTTC. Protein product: CASSPSGTGVFYGYTF.